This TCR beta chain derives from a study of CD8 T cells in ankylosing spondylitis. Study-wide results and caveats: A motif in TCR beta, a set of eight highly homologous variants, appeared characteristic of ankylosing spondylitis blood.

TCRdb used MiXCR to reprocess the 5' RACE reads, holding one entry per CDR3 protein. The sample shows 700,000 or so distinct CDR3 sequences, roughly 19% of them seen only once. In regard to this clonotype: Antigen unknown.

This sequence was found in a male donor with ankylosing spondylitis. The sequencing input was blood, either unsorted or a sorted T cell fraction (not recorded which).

DNA for the CDR3: TGTGCCAGCAGCTTACATGGGGGGACAGGGGGCGGCGAGCAGTACTTC. It yields the protein CASSLHGGTGGGEQYF. This rearrangement joins TRBV7-8 to TRBJ2-7; 12 nucleotides line up with TRBD1. Germline lookup yields CDR1 SGHVS and CDR2 FQNEAQ. V shed 2 bases and J 6 bases; nucleotides not matched to a gene: 8. This CDR3 contains 16 residues.